The clone carrying this T cell receptor (beta chain) was recorded many times. Germline trimming cut 2 bases from V and 3 bases from J; bases unmatched to any gene: 11. CDR3 size: 19 residues. TCRdb reprocessed the 5' RACE reads via MiXCR and lists one record per CDR3 protein. Of tens of thousands of distinct CDR3 sequences detected, more than 9.5% appear once; the ten largest clones hold around 11%. This specimen comes from a study of neurological immune-mediated disorders. The chain combines TRBV12-3 or TRBV12-4 with TRBJ2-2, with 11 bases fitting TRBD1. This TCR was sampled from a woman aged 55-69 years with HTLV-1-associated myelopathy (HAM/TSP). Sequencing used PBMCs. The CDR3 region is CASSLMLGGTGGYTGELFF. CDR3 nucleotide sequence: TGTGCCAGCAGTTTAATGCTCGGAGGGACAGGGGGATACACCGGGGAGCTGTTTTTT.